The clone carrying this T cell receptor beta chain was seen many times. CDR1 and CDR2 from the germline V gene are SEHNR and FQNEAQ (reference sequence). The CDR3 loop spans 11 amino acids. This sample is part of a study of metastatic and nonmetastatic thyroid tumors. TCRdb re-called clones via MiXCR from the PCR reads. The repertoire has about 21,000 clones, roughly 18% of them found once; the top ten carry 21%. No patient had received any treatment before thyroid surgery. The chain links TRBV7-9 to TRBJ1-2, with D perhaps matching TRBD1 (6 bases). The sequenced material came from blood. The source is a male donor with papillary thyroid cancer or a benign thyroid nodule (not recorded which). Some clones in this sample may be carry-over from other donors' samples. The CDR3 here is CASAGGRGYTF. The DNA of the CDR3 is TGTGCTTCGGCGGGGGGCAGGGGCTACACCTTC.